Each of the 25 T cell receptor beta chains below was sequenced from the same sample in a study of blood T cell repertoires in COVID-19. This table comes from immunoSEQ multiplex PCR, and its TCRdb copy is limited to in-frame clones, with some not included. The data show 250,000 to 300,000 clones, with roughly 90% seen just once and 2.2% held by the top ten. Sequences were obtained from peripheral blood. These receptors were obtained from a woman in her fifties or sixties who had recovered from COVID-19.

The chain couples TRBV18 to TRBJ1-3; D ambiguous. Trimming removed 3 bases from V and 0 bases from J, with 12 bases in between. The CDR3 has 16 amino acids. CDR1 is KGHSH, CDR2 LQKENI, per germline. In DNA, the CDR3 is TGTGCCAGCTCACCCTCGTCTGCGCTCTCTGGAAACACCATATATTTT. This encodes CASSPSSALSGNTIYF.

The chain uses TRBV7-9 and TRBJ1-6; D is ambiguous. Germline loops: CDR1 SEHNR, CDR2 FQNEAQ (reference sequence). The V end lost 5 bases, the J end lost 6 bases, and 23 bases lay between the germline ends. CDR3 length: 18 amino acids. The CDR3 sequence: CASSLGWREGVVNSPLHF. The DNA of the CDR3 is TGTGCCAGCAGCCTAGGCTGGAGAGAGGGCGTAGTTAATTCACCCCTCCACTTT.

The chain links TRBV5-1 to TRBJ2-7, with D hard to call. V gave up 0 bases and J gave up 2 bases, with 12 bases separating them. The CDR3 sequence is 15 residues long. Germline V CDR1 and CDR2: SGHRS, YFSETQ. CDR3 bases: TGCGCCAGCAGCTTGGCCGGGTATACGGCCTACGAGCAGTACTTC. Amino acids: CASSLAGYTAYEQYF.

The CDR3 loop reads CASSQDVGRGSEPQHF. The CDR3 DNA is TGTGCCAGCAGCCAAGATGTTGGCAGGGGTTCGGAGCCCCAGCATTTT. The chain carries TRBV4-2 and TRBJ1-5; D possibly corresponds to TRBD1 (6 bases). Germline values: CDR1 LGHNA, CDR2 YNFKEQ. This CDR3 has 16 amino acids. V gave up 0 bases and J gave up 8 bases, with 17 bases separating them.

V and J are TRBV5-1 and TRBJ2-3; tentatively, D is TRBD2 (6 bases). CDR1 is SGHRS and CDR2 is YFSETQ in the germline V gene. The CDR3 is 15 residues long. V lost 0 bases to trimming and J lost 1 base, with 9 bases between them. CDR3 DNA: TGCGCCAGCAGCTTGGCCGGGACTGGCACAGATACGCAGTATTTT. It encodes CASSLAGTGTDTQYF.

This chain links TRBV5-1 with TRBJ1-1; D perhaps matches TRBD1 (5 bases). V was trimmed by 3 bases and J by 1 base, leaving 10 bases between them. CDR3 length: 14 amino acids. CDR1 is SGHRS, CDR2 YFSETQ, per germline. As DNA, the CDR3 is TGCGCCAGCAGCTCCCAGGGTTGGAACACTGAAGCTTTCTTT. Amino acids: CASSSQGWNTEAFF.

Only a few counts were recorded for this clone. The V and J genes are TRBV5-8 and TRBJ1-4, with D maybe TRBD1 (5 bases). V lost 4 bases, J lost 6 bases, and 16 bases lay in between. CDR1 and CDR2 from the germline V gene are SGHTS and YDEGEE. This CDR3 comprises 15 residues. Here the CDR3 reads CASSENRRDYEKLFF. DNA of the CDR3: TGTGCCAGCAGCGAAAACAGGCGTGACTATGAAAAACTGTTTTTT.

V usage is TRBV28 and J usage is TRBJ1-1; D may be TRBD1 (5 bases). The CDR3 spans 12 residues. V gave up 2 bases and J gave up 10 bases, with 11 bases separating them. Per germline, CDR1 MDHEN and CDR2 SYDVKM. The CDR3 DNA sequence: TGTGCCAGCAGTTTAAGGTATAGGGGAGCTTTCTTT. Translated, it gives CASSLRYRGAFF.

The CDR3 here is CASSLTVTGELADTQYF. The CDR3 DNA follows: TGTGCCAGCAGCTTAACGGTGACAGGGGAGTTGGCAGATACGCAGTATTTT. The gene calls are TRBV7-9 and TRBJ2-3, with TRBD1 matching over 8 bases. Losses at the gene ends were 2 bases for V and 4 bases for J; bases not matched to a gene: 11. In germline, CDR1 is SEHNR, CDR2 FQNEAQ (reference sequence). The CDR3 runs 17 residues.

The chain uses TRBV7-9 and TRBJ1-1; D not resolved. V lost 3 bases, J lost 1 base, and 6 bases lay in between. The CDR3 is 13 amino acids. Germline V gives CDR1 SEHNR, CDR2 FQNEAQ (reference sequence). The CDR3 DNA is TGTGCCAGCAGCTTTGAGTGGAACACTGAAGCTTTCTTT. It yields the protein CASSFEWNTEAFF.

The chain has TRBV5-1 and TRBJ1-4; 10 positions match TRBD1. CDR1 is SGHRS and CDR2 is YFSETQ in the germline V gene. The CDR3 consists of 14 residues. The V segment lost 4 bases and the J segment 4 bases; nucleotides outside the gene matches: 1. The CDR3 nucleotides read TGCGCCAGCAGCCGGGACAGGGGTAATGAAAAACTGTTTTTT. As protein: CASSRDRGNEKLFF. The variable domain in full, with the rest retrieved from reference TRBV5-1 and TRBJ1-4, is KAGVTQTPRYLIKTRGQQVTLSCSPISGHRSVSWYQQTPGQGLQFLFEYFSETQRNKGNFPGRFSGRQFSNSRSEMNVSTLELGDSALYLCASSRDRGNEKLFFGSGTQLSVL.

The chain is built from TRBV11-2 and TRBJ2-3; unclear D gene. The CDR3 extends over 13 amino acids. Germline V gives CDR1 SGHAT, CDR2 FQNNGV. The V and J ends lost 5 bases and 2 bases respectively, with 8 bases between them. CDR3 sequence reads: CASSPLDTDTQYF. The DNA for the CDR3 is TGTGCCAGCAGCCCTTTAGACACAGATACGCAGTATTTT.

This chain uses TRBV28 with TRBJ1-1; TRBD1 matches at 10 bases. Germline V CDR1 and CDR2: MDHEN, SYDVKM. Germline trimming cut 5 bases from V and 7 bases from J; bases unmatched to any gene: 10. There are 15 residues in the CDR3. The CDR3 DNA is TGTGCCAGCAGTAGTGGGGGACAGGGGAGCGGTGAAGCTTTCTTT. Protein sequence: CASSSGGQGSGEAFF.

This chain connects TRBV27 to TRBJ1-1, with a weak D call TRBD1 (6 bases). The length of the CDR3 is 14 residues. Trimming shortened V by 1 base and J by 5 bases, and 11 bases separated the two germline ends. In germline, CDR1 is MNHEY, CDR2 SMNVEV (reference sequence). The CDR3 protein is CASSLYRTETEAFF. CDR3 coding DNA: TGTGCCAGCAGTTTATACAGGACAGAAACTGAAGCTTTCTTT.

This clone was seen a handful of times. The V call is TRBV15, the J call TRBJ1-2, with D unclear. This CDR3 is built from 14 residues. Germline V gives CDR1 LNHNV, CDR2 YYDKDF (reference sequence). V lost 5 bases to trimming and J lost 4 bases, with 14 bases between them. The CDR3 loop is CATSLEDGLYGYTF. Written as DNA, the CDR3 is TGTGCCACCAGCCTAGAGGACGGACTCTATGGCTACACCTTC. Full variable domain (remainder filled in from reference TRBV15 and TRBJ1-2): DAMVIQNPRYQVTQFGKPVTLSCSQTLNHNVMYWYQQKSSQAPKLLFHYYDKDFNNEADTPDNFQSRRPNTSFCFLDIRSPGLGDTAMYLCATSLEDGLYGYTFGSGTRLTVV.

The CDR3 loop reads CASSLAGPGGTEAFF. CDR3 coding DNA: TGCGCCAGCAGCTTGGCTGGGCCTGGAGGGACTGAAGCTTTCTTT. This chain links TRBV5-1 with TRBJ1-1; D gene uncertain. CDR1 is SGHRS, CDR2 YFSETQ, per germline. Trimming pared 0 bases from V and 5 bases from J, leaving 14 bases between. The CDR3 runs to 15 residues.

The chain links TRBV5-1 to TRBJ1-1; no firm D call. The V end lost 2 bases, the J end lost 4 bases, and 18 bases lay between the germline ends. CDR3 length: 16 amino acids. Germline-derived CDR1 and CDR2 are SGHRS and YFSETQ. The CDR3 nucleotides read TGCGCCAGCAGCTTATCCCCCGCCGGTCGGGTCACTGAAGCTTTCTTT. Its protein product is CASSLSPAGRVTEAFF.

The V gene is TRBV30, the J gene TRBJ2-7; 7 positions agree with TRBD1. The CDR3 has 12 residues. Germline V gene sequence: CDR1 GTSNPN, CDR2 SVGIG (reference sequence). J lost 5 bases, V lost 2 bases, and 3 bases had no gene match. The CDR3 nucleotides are TGTGCCTGGAGTAGACAGGGCAACGAGCAGTACTTC. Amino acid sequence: CAWSRQGNEQYF.

The CDR3 DNA is TGTGCCTGGAGCCTCGGGGATCATAACTATGGCTACACCTTC. It specifies CAWSLGDHNYGYTF. The rearrangement joins TRBV30 to TRBJ1-2; D is unclear. CDR1 is GTSNPN, CDR2 SVGIG, per germline (reference sequence). This CDR3 is 14 amino acids long. The ends were cut back, 3 bases at V and 1 base at J, with 12 bases in the middle.

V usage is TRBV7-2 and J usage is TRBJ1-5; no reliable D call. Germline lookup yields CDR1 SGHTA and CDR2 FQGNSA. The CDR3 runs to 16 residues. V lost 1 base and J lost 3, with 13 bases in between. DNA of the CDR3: TGTGCCAGCAGCTTAGACCCCAGACTAGCCAATCAGCCCCAGCATTTT. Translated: CASSLDPRLANQPQHF.

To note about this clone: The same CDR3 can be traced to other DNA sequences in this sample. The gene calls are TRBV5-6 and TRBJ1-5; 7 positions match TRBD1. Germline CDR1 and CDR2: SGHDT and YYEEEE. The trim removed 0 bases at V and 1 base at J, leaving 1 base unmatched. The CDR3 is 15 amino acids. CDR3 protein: CASSLAGGSNQPQHF. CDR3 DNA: TGTGCCAGCAGCTTGGCAGGGGGAAGCAATCAGCCCCAGCATTTT.

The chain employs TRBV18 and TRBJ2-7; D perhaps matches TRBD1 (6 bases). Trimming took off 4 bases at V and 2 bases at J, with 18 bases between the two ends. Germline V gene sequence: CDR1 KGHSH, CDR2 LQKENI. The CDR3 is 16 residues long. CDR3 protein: CASSLLGQWETYEQYF. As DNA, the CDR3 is TGTGCCAGCTCACTCCTTGGACAGTGGGAGACCTACGAGCAGTACTTC.

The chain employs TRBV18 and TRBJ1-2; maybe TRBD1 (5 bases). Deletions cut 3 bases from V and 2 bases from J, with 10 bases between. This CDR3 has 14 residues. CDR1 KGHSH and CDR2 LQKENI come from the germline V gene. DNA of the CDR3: TGTGCCAGCTCACCCAACGACAGAAACTATGGCTACACCTTC. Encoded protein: CASSPNDRNYGYTF.

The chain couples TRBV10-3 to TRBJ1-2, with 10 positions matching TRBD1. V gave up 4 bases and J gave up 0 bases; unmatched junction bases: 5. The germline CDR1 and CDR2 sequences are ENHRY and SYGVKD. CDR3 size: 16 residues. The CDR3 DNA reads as TGTGCCATCAGTGTCGGGACAGGGGCGTCTAACTATGGCTACACCTTC. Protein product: CAISVGTGASNYGYTF.

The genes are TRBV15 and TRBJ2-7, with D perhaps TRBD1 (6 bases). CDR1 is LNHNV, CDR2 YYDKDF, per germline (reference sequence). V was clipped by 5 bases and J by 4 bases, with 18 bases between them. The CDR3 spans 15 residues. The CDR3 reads CATSLPGHRGYEQYF. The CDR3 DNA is TGTGCCACCAGCTTACCGGGACACAGAGGTTACGAGCAGTACTTC.